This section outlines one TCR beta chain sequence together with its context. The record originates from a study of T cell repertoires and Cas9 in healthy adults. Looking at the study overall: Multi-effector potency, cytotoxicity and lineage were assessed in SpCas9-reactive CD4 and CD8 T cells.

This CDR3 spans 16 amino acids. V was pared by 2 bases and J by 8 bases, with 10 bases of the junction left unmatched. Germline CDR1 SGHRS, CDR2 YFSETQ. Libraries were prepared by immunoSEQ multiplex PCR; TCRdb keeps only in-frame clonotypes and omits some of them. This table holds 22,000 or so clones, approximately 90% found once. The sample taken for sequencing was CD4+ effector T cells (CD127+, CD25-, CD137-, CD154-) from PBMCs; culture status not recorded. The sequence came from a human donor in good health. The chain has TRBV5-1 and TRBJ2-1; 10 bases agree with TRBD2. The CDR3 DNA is TGCGCCAGCAGCTTACGTCTAGCGGGAGTCTCGGATGAGCAGTTCTTC. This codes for CASSLRLAGVSDEQFF. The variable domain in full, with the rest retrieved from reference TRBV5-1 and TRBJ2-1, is KAGVTQTPRYLIKTRGQQVTLSCSPISGHRSVSWYQQTPGQGLQFLFEYFSETQRNKGNFPGRFSGRQFSNSRSEMNVSTLELGDSALYLCASSLRLAGVSDEQFFGPGTRLTVL.